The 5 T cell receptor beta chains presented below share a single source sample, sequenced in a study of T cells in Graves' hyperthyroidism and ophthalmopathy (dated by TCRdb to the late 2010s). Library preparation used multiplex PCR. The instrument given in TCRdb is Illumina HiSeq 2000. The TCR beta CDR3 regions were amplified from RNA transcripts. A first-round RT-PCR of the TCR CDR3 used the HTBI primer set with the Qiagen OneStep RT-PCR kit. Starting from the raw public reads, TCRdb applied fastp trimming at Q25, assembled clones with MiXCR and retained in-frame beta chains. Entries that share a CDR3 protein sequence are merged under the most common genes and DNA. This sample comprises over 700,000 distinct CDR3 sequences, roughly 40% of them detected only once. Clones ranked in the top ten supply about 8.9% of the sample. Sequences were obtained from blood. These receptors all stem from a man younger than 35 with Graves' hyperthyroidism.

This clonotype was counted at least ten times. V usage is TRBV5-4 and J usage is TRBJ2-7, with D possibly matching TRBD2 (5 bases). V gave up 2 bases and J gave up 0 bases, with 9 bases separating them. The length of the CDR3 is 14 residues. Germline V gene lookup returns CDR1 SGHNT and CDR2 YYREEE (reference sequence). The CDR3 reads CASSLADGSYEQYF. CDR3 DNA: TGTGCCAGCAGCTTAGCGGATGGCTCCTACGAGCAGTACTTC. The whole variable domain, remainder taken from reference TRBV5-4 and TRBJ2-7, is ETGVTQSPTHLIKTRGQQVTLRCSSQSGHNTVSWYQQALGQGPQFIFQYYREEENGRGNFPPRFSGLQFPNYSSELNVNALELDDSALYLCASSLADGSYEQYFGPGTRLTVT.

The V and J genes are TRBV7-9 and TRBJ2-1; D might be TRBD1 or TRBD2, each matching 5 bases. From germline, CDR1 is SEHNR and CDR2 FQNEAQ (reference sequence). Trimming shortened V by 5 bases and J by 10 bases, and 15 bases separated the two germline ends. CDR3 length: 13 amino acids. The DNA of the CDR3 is TGTGCCAGCAGCCTCCCGGGACCTCCGGAGCAGTTCTTC. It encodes CASSLPGPPEQFF. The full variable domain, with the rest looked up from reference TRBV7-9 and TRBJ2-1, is DTGVSQNPRHKITKRGQNVTFRCDPISEHNRLYWYRQTLGQGPEFLTYFQNEAQLEKSRLLSDRFSAERPKGSFSTLEIQRTEQGDSAMYLCASSLPGPPEQFFGPGTRLTVL.

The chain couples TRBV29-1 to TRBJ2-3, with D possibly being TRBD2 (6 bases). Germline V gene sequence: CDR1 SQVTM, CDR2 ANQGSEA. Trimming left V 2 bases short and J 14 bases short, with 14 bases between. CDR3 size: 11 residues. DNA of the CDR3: TGCAGCGTTGAAAAAGTAGGAGGGTGGTATTTT. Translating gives CSVEKVGGWYF.

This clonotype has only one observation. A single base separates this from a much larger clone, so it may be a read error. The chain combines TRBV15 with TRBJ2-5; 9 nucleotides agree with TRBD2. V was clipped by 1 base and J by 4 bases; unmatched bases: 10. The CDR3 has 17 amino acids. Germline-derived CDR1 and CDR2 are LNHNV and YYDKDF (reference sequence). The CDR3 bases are TGTGCCACCAGCAGAGGGGCTAGCGGGATCGGTGGAGAGACCCAGTACTTC. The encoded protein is CATSRGASGIGGETQYF.

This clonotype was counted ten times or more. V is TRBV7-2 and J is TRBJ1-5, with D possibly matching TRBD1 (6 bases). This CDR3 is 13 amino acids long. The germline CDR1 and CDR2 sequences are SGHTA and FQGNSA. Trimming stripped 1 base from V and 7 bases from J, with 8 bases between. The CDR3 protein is CASSLGGAQPQHF. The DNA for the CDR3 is TGTGCCAGCAGCTTAGGGGGGGCCCAGCCCCAGCATTTT.